These 10 T cell receptor beta chains came from one sample sequenced in a study of monozygotic twins with inflammatory bowel disease. From the 5' RACE reads, TCRdb lists one entry per CDR3 protein and no DNA. In total, the table holds about 330,000 distinct CDR3 sequences. Sequencing was carried out using blood. These receptors all come from a human donor with ulcerative colitis or Crohn's disease, or a healthy co-twin of an affected twin (not recorded which).

The V gene is TRBV28, the J gene TRBJ1-5; TCRdb's assignment of TRBD1 cannot be checked, as there is no DNA. CDR3 size: 16 residues. Germline V lookup: CDR1 MDHEN, CDR2 SYDVKM. This CDR3 is CASSRDRFNSNQPQHF.

The chain carries TRBV5-1 and TRBJ2-7; TCRdb proposes TRBD2, but this gene call is untestable without DNA. Germline V gene sequence: CDR1 SGHRS, CDR2 YFSETQ. The CDR3 extends over 15 amino acids. This CDR3 reads CASSLGVAGVGEQYF.

The gene calls are TRBV20-1 and TRBJ1-2; TCRdb reports TRBD1, a call that lacks DNA to check it against. There are 12 residues in the CDR3. Per germline, CDR1 DFQATT and CDR2 SNEGSKA (reference sequence). The CDR3 protein is CSAIGQGAGYTF.

This chain uses TRBV7-8 with TRBJ2-2; TCRdb selects TRBD1, and the lack of DNA leaves this call unchecked. The CDR3 extends over 17 amino acids. Germline assignment: CDR1 SGHVS and CDR2 FQNEAQ. The CDR3 reads CASSHQRRGQGAGELFF.

The chain carries TRBV20-1 and TRBJ1-4. The CDR3 runs to 11 residues. Germline CDR1 reads DFQATT; CDR2 reads SNEGSKA (reference sequence). CDR3 region: CSARSRDKLFF.

The chain employs TRBV7-2 and TRBJ1-6. Germline loops: CDR1 SGHTA, CDR2 FQGNSA. The CDR3 contains 13 residues. The CDR3 loop reads CASTSDRSYPLHF. The entire variable domain, with the rest obtained from reference TRBV7-2 and TRBJ1-6, is as follows: GAGVSQSPSNKVTEKGKDVELRCDPISGHTALYWYRQSLGQGLEFLIYFQGNSAPDKSGLPSDRFSAERTGGSVSTLTIQRTQQEDSAVYLCASTSDRSYPLHFGNGTRLTVT.

This sequence joins TRBV2 and TRBJ2-5; TCRdb's D call, TRBD1, is unchecked because there is no DNA. CDR1 and CDR2 (germline): SNHLY, FYNNEI. The CDR3 loop spans 14 amino acids. CDR3 sequence reads: CASGRDRGQETQYF.

J is TRBJ2-2 and V is TRBV20-1. This CDR3 contains 13 residues. Looked up from germline, CDR1 is DFQATT and CDR2 is SNEGSKA (reference sequence). The CDR3 spells CSASGFDTGELFF.

The V gene is TRBV20-1, the J gene TRBJ2-3; with no DNA, the TCRdb D assignment of TRBD2 cannot be verified. The CDR3 is made up of 17 amino acids. CDR1 and CDR2 (germline): DFQATT, SNEGSKA (reference sequence). The CDR3 loop is CSARFRPLAGRIDTQYF.

This chain connects TRBV10-3 to TRBJ2-7; checking the TCRdb D call of TRBD2 is not possible without DNA. Looked up from germline, CDR1 is ENHRY and CDR2 is SYGVKD. The CDR3 has 14 amino acids. The CDR3 protein is CAIRGGSSTYEQYF.